This TCR beta chain emerged from a study of cytomegalovirus exposure and HLA in healthy donors. Study-level results: Many donors carried some public TCRs, although rarity characterized most TCR sequences.

Primers for the PCR totalled 60 Vbeta and 13 Jbeta. In the authors' methods: As a later analysis found, there were 70 million to 90 million unique TCR beta chains, of which around 9.9 million were shared. This table comes from immunoSEQ multiplex PCR, and its TCRdb copy is limited to in-frame clones, with some not included. The DNA was the basis for D and trimming; V, J and clone size are from that table. Its table lists 95,000 to 150,000 clones. The CDR3 is made up of 14 amino acids. The germline CDR1 and CDR2 sequences are MNHEY and SVGAGI. The V and J ends lost 5 bases and 5 bases respectively, with 13 bases between them. Concerning this clone: Its target is not known.

The sample was PBMCs. The TCR originated in a man younger than 35 in good health and CMV-seronegative. The V call is TRBV6-5, the J call TRBJ2-1, with D uncertain. CDR3 in DNA: TGTGCCAGCAGTCCTACCGCGTCTGACAATGAGCAGTTCTTC. It translates to CASSPTASDNEQFF.